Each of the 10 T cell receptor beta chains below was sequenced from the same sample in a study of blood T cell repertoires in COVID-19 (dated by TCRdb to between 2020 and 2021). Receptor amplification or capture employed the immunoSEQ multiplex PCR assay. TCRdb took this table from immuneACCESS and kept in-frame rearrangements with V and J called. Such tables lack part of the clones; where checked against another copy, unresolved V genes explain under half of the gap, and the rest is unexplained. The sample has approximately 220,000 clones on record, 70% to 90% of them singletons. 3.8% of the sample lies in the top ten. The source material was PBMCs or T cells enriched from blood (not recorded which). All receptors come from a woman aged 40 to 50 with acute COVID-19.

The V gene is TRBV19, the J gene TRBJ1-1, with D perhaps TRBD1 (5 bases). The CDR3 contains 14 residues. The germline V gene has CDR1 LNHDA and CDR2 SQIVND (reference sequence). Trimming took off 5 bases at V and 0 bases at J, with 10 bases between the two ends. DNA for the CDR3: TGTGCCAGTAGTTTGGGACTGCTGAACACTGAAGCTTTCTTT. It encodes CASSLGLLNTEAFF.

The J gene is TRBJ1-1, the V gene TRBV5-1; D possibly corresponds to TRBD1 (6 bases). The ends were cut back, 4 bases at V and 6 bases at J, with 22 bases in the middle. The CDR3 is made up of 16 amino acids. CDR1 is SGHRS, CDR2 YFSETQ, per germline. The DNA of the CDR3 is TGCGCCAGCAGCCTCCTTGGGGGGGCAGGGACCCCTGAAGCTTTCTTT. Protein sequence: CASSLLGGAGTPEAFF. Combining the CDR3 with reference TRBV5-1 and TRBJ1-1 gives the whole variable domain KAGVTQTPRYLIKTRGQQVTLSCSPISGHRSVSWYQQTPGQGLQFLFEYFSETQRNKGNFPGRFSGRQFSNSRSEMNVSTLELGDSALYLCASSLLGGAGTPEAFFGQGTRLTVV.

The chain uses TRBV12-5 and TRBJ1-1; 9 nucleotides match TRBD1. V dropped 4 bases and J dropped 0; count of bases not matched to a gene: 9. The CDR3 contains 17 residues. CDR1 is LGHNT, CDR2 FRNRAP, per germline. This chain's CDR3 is CASGSPGQGPMNTEAFF. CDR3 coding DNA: TGTGCTAGTGGTTCGCCGGGACAGGGACCGATGAACACTGAAGCTTTCTTT.

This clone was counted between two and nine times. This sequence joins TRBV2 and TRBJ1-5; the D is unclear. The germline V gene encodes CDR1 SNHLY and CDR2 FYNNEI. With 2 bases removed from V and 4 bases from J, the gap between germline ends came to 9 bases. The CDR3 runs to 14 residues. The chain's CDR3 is CASSERGGNQPQHF. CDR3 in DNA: TGTGCCAGCAGTGAAAGAGGAGGAAATCAGCCCCAGCATTTT.

DNA of the CDR3: TGTGCCAGCACCCCCTGGGGACAGCCCTCTGGAAACACCATATATTTT. It specifies CASTPWGQPSGNTIYF. V is TRBV2 and J is TRBJ1-3; 7 nucleotides line up with TRBD1. This CDR3 has 16 amino acids. The germline V gene has CDR1 SNHLY and CDR2 FYNNEI. V trimming: 7 bases; J trimming: 0 bases; junction bases outside the gene matches: 9.

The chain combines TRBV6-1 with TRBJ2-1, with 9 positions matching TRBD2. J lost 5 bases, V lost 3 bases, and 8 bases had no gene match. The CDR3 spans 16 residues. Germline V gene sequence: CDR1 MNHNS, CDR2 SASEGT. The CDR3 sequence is CASSEILAGLNNEQFF. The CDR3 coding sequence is TGTGCCAGCAGTGAGATACTAGCGGGCCTAAACAATGAGCAGTTCTTC.

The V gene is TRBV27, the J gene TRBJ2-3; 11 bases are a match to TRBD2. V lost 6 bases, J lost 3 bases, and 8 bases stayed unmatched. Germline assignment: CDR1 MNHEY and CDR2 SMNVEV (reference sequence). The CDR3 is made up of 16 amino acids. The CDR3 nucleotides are TGTGCCAGCAGGCGCAGACTAGCGGGACGTACAGATACGCAGTATTTT. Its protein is CASRRRLAGRTDTQYF.

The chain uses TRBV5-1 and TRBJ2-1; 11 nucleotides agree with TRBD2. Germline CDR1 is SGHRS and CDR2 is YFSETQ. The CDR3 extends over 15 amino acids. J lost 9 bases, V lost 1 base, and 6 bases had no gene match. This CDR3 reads CASSLLAGGGGEQFF. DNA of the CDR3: TGCGCCAGCAGCTTGCTAGCGGGAGGTGGTGGTGAGCAGTTCTTC.

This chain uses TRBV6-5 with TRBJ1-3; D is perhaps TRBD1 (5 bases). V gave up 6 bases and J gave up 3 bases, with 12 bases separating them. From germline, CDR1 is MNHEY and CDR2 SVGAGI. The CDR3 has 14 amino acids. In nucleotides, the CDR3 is TGTGCCAGCAGCGATTCAGGGCTTGGAAACACCATATATTTT. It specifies CASSDSGLGNTIYF.

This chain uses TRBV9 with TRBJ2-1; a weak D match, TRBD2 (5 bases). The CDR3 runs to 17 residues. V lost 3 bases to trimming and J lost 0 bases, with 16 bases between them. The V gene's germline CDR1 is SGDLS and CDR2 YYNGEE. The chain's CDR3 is CASSASRGVYSYNEQFF. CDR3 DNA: TGTGCCAGCAGCGCTAGCCGGGGAGTCTACTCCTACAATGAGCAGTTCTTC.